What follows are 18 T cell receptor beta chains derived from one specimen sequenced in a study of cytomegalovirus exposure and HLA in healthy donors (dated by TCRdb to 2016 to 2017). The library was produced with the immunoSEQ multiplex PCR assay. For the multiplex PCR, a mixture combining 60 forward primers for TCR Vbeta segments and 13 reverse primers for TCR Jbeta segments was used. As stored in TCRdb, this immuneACCESS dataset retains in-frame rearrangements with V and J assigned. A fraction of the clones does not appear; measured against another copy, unresolved V genes explain less than half of the discrepancy, and the remainder lacks a known reason. For this sample the table gives 150,000 to 200,000 clones, of which approximately 85% were detected only once. 6.5% of the sample comes from the top ten. Sequenced: PBMCs. The receptors shown here come from a woman in her fifties or sixties in good health and CMV-seropositive.

The V and J genes are TRBV19 and TRBJ2-7, with TRBD1 identical over 9 bases. Germline trimming cut 4 bases from V and 2 bases from J; bases unmatched to any gene: 9. Germline V gene data show CDR1 as LNHDA and CDR2 as SQIVND (reference sequence). This CDR3 region has 16 residues. The CDR3 coding sequence is TGTGCCAGTAGTAGGAGACTGGGACAGGGTCCCTACGAGCAGTACTTC. It yields the protein CASSRRLGQGPYEQYF.

The chain employs TRBV28 and TRBJ2-3; TRBD2 matches 13 bases. The CDR3 has 16 residues. V was pared by 3 bases and J by 2 bases, with 2 bases of the junction left unmatched. Germline V CDR1 and CDR2: MDHEN, SYDVKM. As DNA, the CDR3 is TGTGCCAGCAGTTTTGGACTAGCGGGAGTCACAGATACGCAGTATTTT. Protein sequence: CASSFGLAGVTDTQYF.

CDR3: CASSLELGGRQETQYF. In nucleotides, the CDR3 is TGTGCCAGCAGCTTGGAATTAGGCGGGAGGCAAGAGACCCAGTACTTC. The chain has TRBV5-6 and TRBJ2-5; 8 positions match TRBD2. Germline CDR1 and CDR2: SGHDT and YYEEEE. The CDR3 loop spans 16 amino acids. Trimming removed 0 bases from V and 2 bases from J; junction bases left unmatched: 6.

CDR3 nucleotide sequence: TGTGCCAGCAGGCCGTGGGGACAGTCCTACGAGCAGTACTTC. Protein: CASRPWGQSYEQYF. The rearrangement uses TRBV7-2 and TRBJ2-7; 7 bases match TRBD1. CDR1 and CDR2 (germline): SGHTA, FQGNSA. Trimming took 6 bases from V and 1 from J; bases not matched to a gene: 6. The CDR3 consists of 14 residues.

This clone occurred once. The chain links TRBV20-1 to TRBJ2-1; D may be TRBD2 (6 bases). The CDR3 extends over 11 amino acids. The germline gives CDR1 DFQATT, CDR2 SNEGSKA (reference sequence). The CDR3 spells CSGDSADEQFF. In nucleotides, the CDR3 is TGCAGCGGGGACTCCGCCGATGAGCAGTTCTTC.

The J gene is TRBJ2-5, the V gene TRBV5-4; D call uncertain. The DNA end is a closer match to TRBJ2-7, so the J assignment may be wrong. CDR1 and CDR2 from the germline V gene are SGHNT and YYREEE (reference sequence). The CDR3 consists of 15 residues. In nucleotides, the CDR3 is TGTGCCAGCAGCTTGGACCTAGGCGGATCCTACGAGCAGTACTTC. It translates to CASSLDLGGSYEQYF.

This chain joins TRBV29-1 and TRBJ2-1; 9 nucleotides line up with TRBD1. V gave up 6 bases and J gave up 8 bases; unmatched junction bases: 8. There are 13 residues in the CDR3. Germline lookup yields CDR1 SQVTM and CDR2 ANQGSEA. The CDR3 spells CSVKGQGIDEQFF. CDR3 nucleotide sequence: TGCAGCGTGAAAGGACAGGGGATCGATGAGCAGTTCTTC.

This rearrangement joins TRBV2 to TRBJ1-1; weak D call: TRBD1 (6 bases). The germline CDR1 and CDR2 sequences are SNHLY and FYNNEI. The V gene lost 4 bases and the J gene lost 7 bases, with 16 bases spanning the gap. The CDR3 totals 14 residues. In DNA form, the CDR3 reads TGTGCCAGCAGTGGGGGGCGCGGAGGAGGTGAAGCTTTCTTT. Its protein is CASSGGRGGGEAFF.

CDR3 protein: CASSRGHVTEAFF. As DNA, the CDR3 is TGTGCCAGCAGCAGGGGACATGTCACTGAAGCTTTCTTT. The rearrangement links TRBV5-6 to TRBJ1-1; possible D gene TRBD1, 6 bases. CDR1 and CDR2 (germline): SGHDT, YYEEEE. This CDR3 region has 13 residues. The germline V and J ends were trimmed by 4 bases and 4 bases, with 11 bases remaining between them.

The table lists this clone with a few counts. V gene TRBV5-6 combines with J gene TRBJ2-3; TRBD2 matches 10 bases. The CDR3 extends over 15 amino acids. The V gene's germline CDR1 is SGHDT and CDR2 YYEEEE. V was pared by 1 base and J by 5 bases, with 4 bases of the junction left unmatched. The CDR3 protein is CASSLRAGGLDTQYF. In DNA form, the CDR3 reads TGTGCCAGCAGCTTGCGAGCGGGGGGGTTAGATACGCAGTATTTT.

This clone was seen just once. This chain joins TRBV27 and TRBJ2-3, with D possibly being TRBD2 (5 bases). Germline V gene data show CDR1 as MNHEY and CDR2 as SMNVEV (reference sequence). Deletions cut 9 bases from V and 0 bases from J, with 13 bases between. There are 14 residues in the CDR3. In DNA, the CDR3 is TGTGCCAGGTCCGGACTGTTCAGCACAGATACGCAGTATTTT. As protein: CARSGLFSTDTQYF.

The V gene is TRBV28, the J gene TRBJ2-3; 13 nucleotides line up with TRBD2. In germline, CDR1 is MDHEN, CDR2 SYDVKM. This CDR3 region has 18 residues. The junction had 10 bases not matched to a gene; V was cut back by 5 bases and J by 2 bases. The CDR3 coding sequence is TGTGCCAGCAGTGGACTAGCGGGAGTTGTTTTCCCCACAGATACGCAGTATTTT. Encoded protein: CASSGLAGVVFPTDTQYF.

J is TRBJ2-5 and V is TRBV5-4, with 10 bases that match TRBD2. The CDR3 is 18 amino acids. Per the germline V gene, CDR1 is SGHNT and CDR2 is YYREEE (reference sequence). The junction had 16 bases not matched to a gene; V was cut back by 4 bases and J by 4 bases. CDR3 DNA: TGTGCCAGCAGCAGTAAACTAGCGGGAAAAGGGTTGGGAGAGACCCAGTACTTC. Amino acid sequence: CASSSKLAGKGLGETQYF.

There are a few counts of this clone. The rearrangement links TRBV5-1 to TRBJ2-1, with 7 bases fitting TRBD2. CDR1 is SGHRS and CDR2 is YFSETQ in the germline V gene. V was clipped by 0 bases and J by 9 bases; unmatched bases: 6. The CDR3 contains 14 residues. DNA of the CDR3: TGCGCCAGCAGCTTGGTCGCGGGAGTGGTTGAGCAGTTCTTC. It codes for CASSLVAGVVEQFF.

The gene calls are TRBV10-3 and TRBJ2-7, with 9 nucleotides matching TRBD2. CDR3 size: 14 residues. The junction had 4 bases not matched to a gene; V was cut back by 4 bases and J by 3 bases. Germline values: CDR1 ENHRY, CDR2 SYGVKD. Written as DNA, the CDR3 is TGTGCCATCAGTGGGCAGCGGGGGGACTACGAGCAGTACTTC. Its protein product is CAISGQRGDYEQYF.

The chain employs TRBV7-8 and TRBJ1-5; 10 nucleotides match TRBD1. This CDR3 contains 15 residues. The ends lost 4 bases at V and 3 bases at J; junction bases unmatched: 3. CDR1 and CDR2 from the germline V gene are SGHVS and FQNEAQ. The CDR3 region is CASSSDRGPNQPQHF. The CDR3 DNA is TGTGCCAGCAGCTCCGACAGGGGGCCCAATCAGCCCCAGCATTTT.

This sequence joins TRBV28 and TRBJ2-7; 10 bases line up with TRBD1. The CDR3 runs 16 residues. J lost 2 bases, V lost 8 bases, and 12 bases had no gene match. Germline V gene data show CDR1 as MDHEN and CDR2 as SYDVKM. Written as DNA, the CDR3 is TGTGCCAGCGACAACAATTACGGGACAGGGGCCTACGAGCAGTACTTC. It specifies CASDNNYGTGAYEQYF.

V is TRBV6-5 and J is TRBJ2-7, with D possibly matching TRBD1 (5 bases). V lost 0 bases, J lost 1 base, and 10 bases lay in between. This CDR3 has 15 amino acids. The germline V gene has CDR1 MNHEY and CDR2 SVGAGI. The CDR3 here is CASSYSSQGSYEQYF. The CDR3 region has the DNA TGTGCCAGCAGTTACTCGAGCCAGGGATCCTACGAGCAGTACTTC.